The clone carrying this T cell receptor beta chain was detected only a few times. This entry belongs to a study of Graves' ophthalmopathy and Graves' hyperthyroidism. The authors amplified TCR beta CDR3 regions, and they did so from RNA transcripts for repertoire sequencing. First-round RT-PCR with HTBI primers preceded a second-round multiplex PCR. TCRdb processed the multiplex PCR reads anew with MiXCR; each CDR3 protein has one entry. The sample includes 300,000 to 450,000 distinct CDR3 sequences, roughly a sixth of them seen just once. CDR1 and CDR2 from the germline V gene are MNHEY and SVGAGI. Trimming removed 7 bases from V and 1 base from J, with 8 bases in between. This CDR3 is 14 amino acids long. None of the included patients had other autoimmune diseases, uncontrolled infections, pregnancy or lactation, as these led to exclusion.

The sequencing input was peripheral blood. The chain combines TRBV6-5 with TRBJ2-6, with no clear D. The clonotype comes from an adult woman with stable Graves' hyperthyroidism. CDR3 amino acids: CASTPSSGANVLTF. CDR3 coding DNA: TGTGCCAGCACACCCTCATCTGGGGCCAACGTCCTGACTTTC.